These 29 T cell receptor beta chains were sequenced from one sample in a study of blood T cell repertoires in COVID-19. Assay used: immunoSEQ multiplex PCR; TCRdb lists only in-frame clones, some missing. The sample carries roughly 100,000 clones, around 90% recorded once. Sequencing was done on a sample of peripheral blood. The receptors shown here come from a woman in her 50s with COVID-19, enrolled during active disease.

V and J are TRBV5-4 and TRBJ2-1, with D perhaps matching TRBD1 (6 bases). Trimming took off 4 bases at V and 1 base at J, with 9 bases between the two ends. CDR1 SGHNT and CDR2 YYREEE come from the germline V gene (reference sequence). CDR3 length equals 14 residues. This CDR3 reads CASSPGTSYNEQFF. In nucleotides, the CDR3 is TGTGCCAGCAGCCCCGGGACATCCTACAATGAGCAGTTCTTC.

This sequence joins TRBV2 and TRBJ2-3; 12 positions match TRBD2. The CDR3 loop spans 14 amino acids. V dropped 7 bases and J dropped 3; count of bases not matched to a gene: 2. Germline V gene lookup returns CDR1 SNHLY and CDR2 FYNNEI. CDR3 in amino acids: CASNLAGGTDTQYF. The DNA of the CDR3 is TGTGCCAGCAATCTAGCGGGGGGGACAGATACGCAGTATTTT.

The chain carries TRBV19 and TRBJ1-1; 7 bases are shared with TRBD1. Germline loops: CDR1 LNHDA, CDR2 SQIVND (reference sequence). The CDR3 is 15 amino acids. Trimming cost V 4 bases and J 0 bases; bases outside gene matches: 5. The CDR3 DNA follows: TGTGCCAGTAGTACGCCTGGGACAGTGAACACTGAAGCTTTCTTT. Protein: CASSTPGTVNTEAFF.

The chain joins TRBV29-1 to TRBJ2-2; D uncertain. This CDR3 has 11 amino acids. Trimming took off 6 bases at V and 7 bases at J, with 9 bases between the two ends. The V gene's germline CDR1 is SQVTM and CDR2 ANQGSEA. CDR3 in DNA: TGCAGCGTCGGTGGAGTCGGGGAGCTGTTTTTT. Residues: CSVGGVGELFF.

J is TRBJ2-1 and V is TRBV7-9; tentative D call: TRBD2 (6 bases). CDR1 SEHNR and CDR2 FQNEAQ come from the germline V gene (reference sequence). The CDR3 is made up of 15 amino acids. V was cut by 0 bases and J by 4 bases, with 10 bases left in between. The CDR3 loop is CASSLASGKYNEQFF. CDR3 DNA sequence: TGTGCCAGCAGCTTAGCTAGCGGAAAATACAATGAGCAGTTCTTC.

The V call is TRBV7-9, the J call TRBJ2-7; TRBD2 agrees at 7 bases. CDR3 size: 15 residues. With 7 bases clipped from V and 0 bases from J, the junction kept 9 bases outside the gene matches. Germline loops: CDR1 SEHNR, CDR2 FQNEAQ (reference sequence). The CDR3 nucleotides are TGTGCCAGCATGTGGGGGGGTGACTCCTCCTACGAGCAGTACTTC. Translating it yields CASMWGGDSSYEQYF.

This CDR3 is CASSRGNTGTEAFF. CDR3 DNA: TGTGCCAGCAGTAGGGGGAATACGGGCACTGAAGCTTTCTTT. The rearrangement links TRBV6-5 to TRBJ1-1; a possible D gene is TRBD1 (6 bases). The length of the CDR3 is 14 residues. V lost 5 bases, J lost 4 bases, and 14 bases lay in between. CDR1 is MNHEY and CDR2 is SVGAGI in the germline V gene.

In this sample, this clone turned up a few times. This chain joins TRBV30 and TRBJ1-5; D not resolved. The CDR3 extends over 12 amino acids. Trimming shortened V by 3 bases and J by 4 bases, and 7 bases separated the two germline ends. Germline CDR1 is GTSNPN and CDR2 is SVGIG (reference sequence). The chain's CDR3 is CAWRAQNQPQHF. The CDR3 nucleotides are TGTGCCTGGAGGGCCCAGAATCAGCCCCAGCATTTT.

A single count supports this clone. The chain joins TRBV28 to TRBJ1-1; D not resolved. The CDR3 sequence is 11 residues long. V was clipped by 5 bases and J by 7 bases, with 8 bases between them. From germline, CDR1 is MDHEN and CDR2 SYDVKM. The CDR3 spells CASSITSEAFF. DNA for the CDR3: TGTGCCAGCAGTATCACAAGTGAAGCTTTCTTT.

This clone was detected once. The V call is TRBV14, the J call TRBJ2-2; tentative D call: TRBD1 (5 bases). V shed 0 bases and J shed 5 bases, with 10 bases lying between them. The CDR3 loop spans 15 amino acids. Germline V gene data show CDR1 as SGHDN and CDR2 as FVKESK. CDR3 sequence: CASSQEAGMTGELFF. Written as DNA, the CDR3 is TGTGCCAGCAGCCAAGAAGCAGGGATGACCGGGGAGCTGTTTTTT.

The chain is built from TRBV12-3 or TRBV12-4 and TRBJ1-1; 8 bases map to TRBD1. The CDR3 has 13 amino acids. V shed 6 bases and J 4 bases; nucleotides not matched to a gene: 4. The CDR3 nucleotides read TGTGCCAGCAGGCCCACAGGGGGCACTGAAGCTTTCTTT. Protein product: CASRPTGGTEAFF.

The chain recombines TRBV7-2 with TRBJ2-3, with 8 bases that match TRBD2. The CDR3 extends over 13 amino acids. Germline CDR1 and CDR2: SGHTA and FQGNSA. CDR3 in amino acids: CASAGGLKDTQYF. CDR3 bases: TGTGCGTCTGCGGGGGGACTAAAGGATACGCAGTATTTT. Full variable domain (rest looked up from reference TRBV7-2 and TRBJ2-3): GAGVSQSPSNKVTEKGKDVELRCDPISGHTALYWYRQSLGQGLEFLIYFQGNSAPDKSGLPSDRFSAERTGGSVSTLTIQRTQQEDSAVYLCASAGGLKDTQYFGPGTRLTVL.

The rearrangement joins TRBV6-2 or TRBV6-3 to TRBJ1-1; 7 nucleotides line up with TRBD1. Per the germline V gene, CDR1 is MNHEY and CDR2 is SVGEGT. The CDR3 totals 16 residues. Trimming took 5 bases from V and 1 from J; bases not matched to a gene: 10. CDR3 protein: CASSKDPGTENTEAFF. The CDR3 DNA follows: TGTGCCAGCAGTAAAGATCCCGGGACAGAGAACACTGAAGCTTTCTTT.

The chain employs TRBV6-2 or TRBV6-3 and TRBJ1-2; 8 bases line up with TRBD1. The germline CDR1 and CDR2 sequences are MNHEY and SVGEGT. The CDR3 spans 16 residues. The J segment lost 5 bases and the V segment lost 4 bases, leaving 12 bases of the junction unmatched. The DNA of the CDR3 is TGTGCCAGCAGTTCAAACCCGGACAGGGTTTTTTATGGCTACACCTTC. Translation gives CASSSNPDRVFYGYTF.

In its sample, this clone was seen a few times. The genes are TRBV4-3 and TRBJ2-5, with D possibly TRBD2 on 6 matching bases. V lost 0 bases and J 4 bases, leaving 12 bases between the germline ends. Germline CDR1 reads LGHNA; CDR2 reads YSLEER. This CDR3 spans 15 amino acids. CDR3 protein: CASSQDATRGETQYF. The CDR3, as DNA: TGCGCCAGCAGCCAAGACGCGACTAGGGGAGAGACCCAGTACTTC.

The chain combines TRBV7-2 with TRBJ1-1; D is uncertain. Per germline, CDR1 SGHTA and CDR2 FQGNSA. The CDR3 has 12 amino acids. V was pared by 4 bases and J by 2 bases, with 5 bases between. CDR3 protein: CASSYLNTEAFF. DNA for the CDR3: TGTGCCAGCAGCTACCTAAACACTGAAGCTTTCTTT.

The gene calls are TRBV19 and TRBJ2-3; 7 bases align to TRBD1. Germline V gives CDR1 LNHDA, CDR2 SQIVND (reference sequence). CDR3 size: 14 residues. The CDR3 region is CATGPTGIADTQYF. DNA for the CDR3: TGTGCTACCGGGCCGACAGGGATTGCAGATACGCAGTATTTT. The entire variable domain, with the rest obtained from reference TRBV19 and TRBJ2-3, is as follows: DGGITQSPKYLFRKEGQNVTLSCEQNLNHDAMYWYRQDPGQGLRLIYYSQIVNDFQKGDIAEGYSVSREKKESFPLTVTSAQKNPTAFYLCATGPTGIADTQYFGPGTRLTVL.

This rearrangement joins TRBV9 to TRBJ2-7, with 10 bases fitting TRBD1. V trimming: 4 bases; J trimming: 2 bases; junction bases outside the gene matches: 9. This CDR3 is 16 amino acids long. Germline V gene data show CDR1 as SGDLS and CDR2 as YYNGEE. The CDR3 is CASSTTGGTGAYEQYF. The DNA of the CDR3 is TGTGCCAGCAGCACCACGGGAGGGACAGGGGCCTACGAGCAGTACTTC.

V is TRBV5-4 and J is TRBJ2-5; D uncertain. Germline V gene lookup returns CDR1 SGHNT and CDR2 YYREEE (reference sequence). V dropped 1 base and J dropped 4 bases, with 8 bases sitting between them. This CDR3 has 13 residues. The CDR3 sequence: CASSLFGGETQYF. DNA for the CDR3: TGTGCCAGCAGCTTGTTTGGCGGAGAGACCCAGTACTTC.

The genes are TRBV4-1 and TRBJ2-3; the match to TRBD2 covers 13 bases. The CDR3 is 18 residues long. V was pared by 0 bases and J by 1 base, with 4 bases of the junction left unmatched. Looked up from germline, CDR1 is MGHRA and CDR2 is YSYEKL. This CDR3 reads CASSQEWGTSGGTDTQYF. CDR3 bases: TGCGCCAGCAGCCAAGAGTGGGGGACTAGCGGGGGCACAGATACGCAGTATTTT.

This clone was seen a single time. The chain uses TRBV28 and TRBJ1-1, with D possibly TRBD1 on 6 matching bases. This CDR3 contains 14 residues. V lost 6 bases, J lost 2 bases, and 13 bases lay in between. CDR1 MDHEN and CDR2 SYDVKM come from the germline V gene. DNA for the CDR3: TGTGCCAGCAGCTCAGGGGTGTTAAACACTGAAGCTTTCTTT. As protein: CASSSGVLNTEAFF.

This chain links TRBV9 with TRBJ1-6; D gene unclear. Germline V lookup: CDR1 SGDLS, CDR2 YYNGEE. V lost 0 bases to trimming and J lost 8 bases, with 15 bases between them. CDR3 length equals 16 residues. CDR3 sequence: CASSVAQTDGDSPLHF. The DNA of the CDR3 is TGTGCCAGCAGCGTAGCACAAACGGACGGGGATTCACCCCTCCACTTT.

The chain links TRBV11-3 to TRBJ2-7, with 9 nucleotides matching TRBD1. The CDR3 has 14 amino acids. V lost 1 base, J lost 2 bases, and 0 bases stayed unmatched. CDR1 is SGHNT and CDR2 is YENEEA in the germline V gene. In DNA, the CDR3 is TGTGCCAGCAGCTTAGGGACAGGGGCCTACGAGCAGTACTTC. Encoded protein: CASSLGTGAYEQYF.

The chain has TRBV19 and TRBJ2-7; D is uncertain. Trimming removed 1 base from V and 0 bases from J, with 4 bases in between. The CDR3 is made up of 13 amino acids. Germline V lookup: CDR1 LNHDA, CDR2 SQIVND (reference sequence). CDR3 sequence (DNA): TGTGCCAGTAGTATAGGTATCTCCTACGAGCAGTACTTC. Amino acids: CASSIGISYEQYF.

The chain has TRBV27 and TRBJ2-3, with 13 bases lining up with TRBD2. The CDR3 is made up of 19 amino acids. Germline CDR1 and CDR2: MNHEY and SMNVEV (reference sequence). Trimming removed 7 bases from V and 1 base from J; junction bases left unmatched: 14. The CDR3 spells CASTTKWTSGGGGTDTQYF. DNA for the CDR3: TGTGCCAGCACTACCAAGTGGACTAGCGGGGGAGGTGGCACAGATACGCAGTATTTT.

The chain recombines TRBV7-3 with TRBJ2-1; the match to TRBD2 covers 7 bases. The germline V gene has CDR1 SGHTA and CDR2 FQGTGA. CDR3 length equals 14 residues. The V and J ends lost 2 bases and 7 bases, in that order; junction bases with no gene match: 5. CDR3 region: CASSLGGESNEQFF. For the CDR3, the DNA is TGTGCCAGCAGCTTAGGGGGGGAGTCGAATGAGCAGTTCTTC.

The chain carries TRBV21-1 and TRBJ1-3; the tabulated D call, TRBD1, remains unverified against the DNA. TRBV21-1 is given as a pseudogene. The CDR3 totals 14 residues. CDR3 loop: CASSVRDRGNTIYF. CDR3 bases: TGTGCCAGCAGCGTCCGGGACAGGGGAAACACCATATATTTT.

The V gene is TRBV19, the J gene TRBJ1-2; D is ambiguous. The CDR3 loop spans 12 amino acids. Germline V gene data show CDR1 as LNHDA and CDR2 as SQIVND (reference sequence). The V end lost 3 bases, the J end lost 4 bases, and 6 bases lay between the germline ends. CDR3 sequence: CASSISVYGYTF. The CDR3 DNA reads TGTGCCAGTAGTATTTCGGTCTATGGCTACACCTTC.

In this sample, this clone turned up once. Other DNA sequences within the sample encode an identical CDR3. This rearrangement joins TRBV19 to TRBJ2-7; TRBD1 agrees at 8 bases. Trimming at V came to 1 base and at J to 4 bases, leaving 3 bases not matched to a gene. The length of the CDR3 is 14 residues. The germline CDR1 and CDR2 sequences are LNHDA and SQIVND (reference sequence). CDR3 nucleotides: TGTGCCAGTAGTATAGGGACAGGGTCGTACGAGCAGTACTTC. Translating gives CASSIGTGSYEQYF.